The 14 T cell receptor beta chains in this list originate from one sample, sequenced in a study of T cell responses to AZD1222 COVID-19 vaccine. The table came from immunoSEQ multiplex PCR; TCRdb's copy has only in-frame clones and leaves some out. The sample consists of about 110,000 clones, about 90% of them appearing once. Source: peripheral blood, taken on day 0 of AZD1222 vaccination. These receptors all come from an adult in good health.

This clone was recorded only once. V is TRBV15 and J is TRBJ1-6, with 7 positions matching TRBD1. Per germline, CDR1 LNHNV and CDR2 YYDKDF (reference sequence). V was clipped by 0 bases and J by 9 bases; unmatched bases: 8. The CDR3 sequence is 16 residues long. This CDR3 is CATSRDSMGQFSPLHF. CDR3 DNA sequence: TGTGCCACCAGCAGAGATTCGATGGGACAGTTTTCACCCCTCCACTTT.

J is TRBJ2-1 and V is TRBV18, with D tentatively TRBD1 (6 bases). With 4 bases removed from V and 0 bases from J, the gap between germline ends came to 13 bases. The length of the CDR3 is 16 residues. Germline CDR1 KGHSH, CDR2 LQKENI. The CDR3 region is CASSRTAQSSYNEQFF. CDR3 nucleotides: TGTGCCAGCTCACGGACAGCCCAGAGCTCCTACAATGAGCAGTTCTTC.

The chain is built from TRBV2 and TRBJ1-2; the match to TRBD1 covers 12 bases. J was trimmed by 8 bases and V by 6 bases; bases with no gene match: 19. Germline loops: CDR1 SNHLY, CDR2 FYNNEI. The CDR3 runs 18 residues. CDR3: CASSLAGVQGQGADGYTF. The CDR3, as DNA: TGTGCCAGCAGCCTCGCCGGCGTTCAGGGACAGGGGGCCGACGGCTACACCTTC.

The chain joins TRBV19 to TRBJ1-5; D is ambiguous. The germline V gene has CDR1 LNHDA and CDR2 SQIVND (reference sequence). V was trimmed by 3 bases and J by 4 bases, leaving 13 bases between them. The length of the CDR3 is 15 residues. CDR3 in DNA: TGTGCCAGTAGTATCGGGTTGGGGTCTAATCAGCCCCAGCATTTT. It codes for CASSIGLGSNQPQHF.

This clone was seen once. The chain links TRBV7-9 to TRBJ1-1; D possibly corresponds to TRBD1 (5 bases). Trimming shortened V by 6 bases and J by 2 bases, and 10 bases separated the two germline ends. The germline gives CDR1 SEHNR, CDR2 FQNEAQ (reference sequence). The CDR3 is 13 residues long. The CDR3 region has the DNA TGTGCCAGCAGGAAACAGGAAAACACTGAAGCTTTCTTT. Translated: CASRKQENTEAFF.

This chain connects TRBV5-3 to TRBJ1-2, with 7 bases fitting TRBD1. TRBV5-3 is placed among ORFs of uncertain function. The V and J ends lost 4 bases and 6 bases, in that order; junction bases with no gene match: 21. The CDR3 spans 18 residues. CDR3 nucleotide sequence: TGTGCCAGAAGCCCTGGTCGGCAGGGGGTTCTCCCGTTGCATGGCTACACCTTC. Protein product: CARSPGRQGVLPLHGYTF.

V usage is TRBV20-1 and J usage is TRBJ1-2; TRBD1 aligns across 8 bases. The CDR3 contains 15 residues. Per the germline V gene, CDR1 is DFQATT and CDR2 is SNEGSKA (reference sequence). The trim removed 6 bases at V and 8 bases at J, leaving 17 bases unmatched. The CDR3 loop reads CSASRQGRGVRGYTF. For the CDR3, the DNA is TGCAGTGCGAGTAGACAGGGGCGAGGAGTTCGGGGCTACACCTTC.

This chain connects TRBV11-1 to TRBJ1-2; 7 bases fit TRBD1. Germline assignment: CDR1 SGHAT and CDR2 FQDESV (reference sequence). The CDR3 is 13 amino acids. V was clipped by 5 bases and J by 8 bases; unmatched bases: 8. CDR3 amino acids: CASSPTGQLGYTF. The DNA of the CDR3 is TGTGCCAGCAGCCCTACGGGACAGCTCGGCTACACCTTC. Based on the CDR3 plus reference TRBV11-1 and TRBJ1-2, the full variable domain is EAEVAQSPRYKITEKSQAVAFWCDPISGHATLYWYRQILGQGPELLVQFQDESVVDDSQLPKDRFSAERLKGVDSTLKIQPAELGDSAMYLCASSPTGQLGYTFGSGTRLTVV.

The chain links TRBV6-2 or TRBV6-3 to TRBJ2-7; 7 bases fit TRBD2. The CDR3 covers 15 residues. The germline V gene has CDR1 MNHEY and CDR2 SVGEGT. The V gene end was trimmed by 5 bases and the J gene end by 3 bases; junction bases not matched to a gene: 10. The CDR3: CASSTTWGTNYEQYF. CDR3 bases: TGTGCCAGCAGTACCACATGGGGGACTAACTACGAGCAGTACTTC.

The CDR3, as DNA: TGTGCCAGCAGTCCCCAGACAGGGAACGAGCAGTACTTC. Translating it yields CASSPQTGNEQYF. The chain links TRBV6-5 to TRBJ2-7, with TRBD1 matching over 7 bases. The CDR3 contains 13 residues. The junction had 6 bases not matched to a gene; V was cut back by 5 bases and J by 5 bases. CDR1 MNHEY and CDR2 SVGAGI come from the germline V gene.

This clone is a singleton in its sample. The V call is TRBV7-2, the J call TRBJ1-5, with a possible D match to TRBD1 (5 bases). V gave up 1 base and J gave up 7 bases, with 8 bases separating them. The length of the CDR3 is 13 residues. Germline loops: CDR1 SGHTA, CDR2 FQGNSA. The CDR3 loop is CASSLVGGQPQHF. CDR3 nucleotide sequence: TGTGCCAGCAGCTTAGTTGGGGGGCAGCCCCAGCATTTT.

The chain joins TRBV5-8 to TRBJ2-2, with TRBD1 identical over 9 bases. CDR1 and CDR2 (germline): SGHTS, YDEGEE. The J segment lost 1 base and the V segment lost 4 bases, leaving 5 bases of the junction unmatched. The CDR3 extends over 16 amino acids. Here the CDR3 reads CASSRNRGQNTGELFF. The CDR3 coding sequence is TGTGCCAGCAGCCGAAACAGGGGGCAGAACACCGGGGAGCTGTTTTTT. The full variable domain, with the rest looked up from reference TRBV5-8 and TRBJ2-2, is EAGVTQSPTHLIKTRGQQATLRCSPISGHTSVYWYQQALGLGLQFLLWYDEGEERNRGNFPPRFSGRQFPNYSSELNVNALELEDSALYLCASSRNRGQNTGELFFGEGSRLTVL.

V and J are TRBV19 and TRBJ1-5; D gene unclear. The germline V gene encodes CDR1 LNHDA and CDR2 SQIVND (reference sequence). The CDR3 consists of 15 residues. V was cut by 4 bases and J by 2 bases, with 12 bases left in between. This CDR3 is CASSTGNSGNQPQHF. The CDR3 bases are TGTGCCAGTAGTACGGGGAATAGTGGCAATCAGCCCCAGCATTTT.

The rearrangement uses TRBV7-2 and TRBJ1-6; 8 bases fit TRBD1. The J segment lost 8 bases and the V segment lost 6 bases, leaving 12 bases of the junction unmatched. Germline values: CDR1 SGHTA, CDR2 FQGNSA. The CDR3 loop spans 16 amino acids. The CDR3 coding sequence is TGTGCCAGCAGACCGATCAGGGGGCAGCCTTATTCACCCCTCCACTTT. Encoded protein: CASRPIRGQPYSPLHF.